The clone carrying this TCR beta chain was counted only a few times. Antigen specificity is unknown. The length of the CDR3 is 11 residues. The germline V gene encodes CDR1 MDHEN and CDR2 SYDVKM. V lost 3 bases to trimming and J lost 12 bases, with 9 bases between them. Treatment indicated: skin biopsy from PPD injection site in Mantoux-positive individual. The library had UMIs added by 3' ligation of an oligonucleotide to TCR cDNA. The sample originates from a study of naive and memory T cell subsets. Ligated cDNA underwent four rounds of PCR with nested alpha and beta constant region primers and SP2. One entry per CDR3 protein results from TCRdb running MiXCR on the UMI-ligation and nested PCR reads. The data contain tens of thousands of distinct CDR3 sequences, roughly 9.6% of them singletons. Study conclusions and caveats: Higher TCR numbers at tuberculin sites reflect T cell infiltration, per interpretation.

The chain joins TRBV28 to TRBJ2-1; D unclear. The origin of this receptor is an adult in good health. The sample was skin, taken from a tuberculin skin test site. The CDR3 loop is CASSLLGGQFF. For the CDR3, the DNA is TGTGCCAGCAGTTTGTTAGGCGGGCAGTTCTTC.